This TCR beta chain was sequenced for a study of kidney transplant recipient with SARS-CoV-2 infection. TCRdb reprocessed the reads via MiXCR and lists one record per CDR3 protein. The sample carries fewer than 250,000 distinct CDR3 sequences, more than 25% recorded once. CDR1 and CDR2 from the germline V gene are SGHTA and FQGNSA. The CDR3 has 15 residues. V gave up 1 base and J gave up 5 bases, with 14 bases separating them. In this sample, this clonotype turned up many times. The rearrangement uses TRBV7-2 and TRBJ1-1; D gene uncertain. The starting material was a blood sample, obtained at baseline and between days 110 and 120 from a kidney transplant recipient. This sequence originates from a male patient younger than 45 who had COVID-19 and was a kidney transplant recipient. Some T cells may be provided by the graft donor. CDR3 sequence: CASSLGGGLWTEAFF. CDR3 coding DNA: TGTGCCAGCAGCTTAGGGGGAGGGTTATGGACTGAAGCTTTCTTT.